A selection of T cell receptor beta chains follows, all from one sample in a study of T cell repertoires in cytomegalovirus infection. TCRdb re-called the reads through MiXCR, storing one row per CDR3 protein. The repertoire has about 310,000 distinct CDR3 sequences, 17% of them found once; the top ten carry approximately 12%. Sequenced input: PBMCs. The receptors here all came from a human donor in good health (CMV status not recorded). Some clones in this sample may be carry-over from other donors' samples. CDR3s include the opening cysteine and the closing phenylalanine or tryptophan. A D gene is named only where the DNA matches it firmly. Rows give clone size only sometimes, using once, few, many, or a class for an expanded clone.

j_call,clone_size,d_call,v_call,cdr3_aa,cdr3_nt
TRBJ2-7,-,-,TRBV5-1,CASSLEAHEQYF,TGCGCCAGCAGCTTGGAAGCACACGAGCAGTACTTC
TRBJ2-1,-,TRBD1,TRBV12-3/TRBV12-4,CASSSTGAILNEQFF,TGTGCCAGCAGTTCGACAGGGGCCATTCTCAATGAGCAGTTCTTC
TRBJ2-7,many,-,TRBV11-2,CASSSRQYSSYEQYF,TGTGCCAGCAGCTCGCGACAGTACTCGTCCTACGAGCAGTACTTC
TRBJ2-3,many,TRBD2,TRBV7-8,CASSHKRGGTDTQYF,TGTGCCAGCTCCCACAAGCGGGGGGGAACAGATACGCAGTATTTT
TRBJ2-5,-,-,TRBV28,CASSSWANSQETQYF,TGTGCCAGCAGCTCCTGGGCTAACTCCCAAGAGACCCAGTACTTC
TRBJ2-1,-,TRBD1,TRBV5-1,CASSLGTGWDEQFF,TGCGCCAGCAGCTTGGGGACAGGGTGGGATGAGCAGTTCTTC
TRBJ2-2,many,-,TRBV7-2,CASSLVGYGELFF,TGTGCCAGCAGCTTAGTCGGGTACGGGGAGCTGTTTTTT
TRBJ2-7,-,TRBD1,TRBV7-2,CASSLVVPPGGEQYF,TGTGCCAGCAGCTTAGTTGTGCCGCCAGGGGGCGAGCAGTACTTC
TRBJ1-6,many,TRBD1,TRBV12-3/TRBV12-4,CGTGTAYNSPLHF,TGTGGAACCGGGACAGCCTATAATTCACCCCTCCACTTT
TRBJ1-5,many,TRBD1,TRBV4-1,CASRPSGQRSNQPQHF,TGCGCCAGCAGACCCTCGGGACAGCGCAGCAATCAGCCCCAGCATTTT
TRBJ1-4,-,-,TRBV6-5,CASRPSLGGGTDEKLFF,TGTGCCAGCAGGCCCTCCCTGGGGGGGGGAACCGATGAAAAACTGTTTTTT
TRBJ1-4,many,-,TRBV7-2,CASSLAGQGSDEKLFF,TGTGCCAGCAGCTTAGCAGGCCAGGGGAGCGATGAAAAACTGTTTTTT
TRBJ2-5,many,-,TRBV7-2,CASSFTPGFQETQYF,TGTGCCAGCAGCTTTACCCCCGGTTTCCAAGAGACCCAGTACTTC
TRBJ2-7,few,-,TRBV5-1,CASSLFHEQYF,TGCGCCAGCAGCTTGTTCCACGAGCAGTACTTC
TRBJ2-5,few,TRBD1,TRBV18,CASSPTGTGLETQYF,TGTGCCAGCTCACCTACTGGGACAGGGCTAGAGACCCAGTACTTC
TRBJ1-2,few,TRBD1,TRBV18,CASSPTTGQGTTSYGYTF,TGTGCCAGCTCACCAACTACGGGACAGGGGACTACCAGCTATGGCTACACCTTC
TRBJ2-3,many,TRBD1,TRBV7-9,CASSFPRDREDTDTQYF,TGTGCCAGCAGCTTTCCCCGGGACAGGGAGGACACAGATACGCAGTATTTT
TRBJ1-1,-,-,TRBV5-4,CASSPSDARMNTEAFF,TGTGCCAGCAGCCCCTCGGACGCGCGGATGAACACTGAAGCTTTCTTT
TRBJ1-2,-,-,TRBV12-3/TRBV12-4,CASSLWGRVNYGYTF,TGTGCCAGCAGTTTATGGGGCAGGGTTAACTATGGCTACACCTTC
TRBJ2-1,-,-,TRBV28,CASRVDPDPINEQFF,TGTGCCAGCAGAGTCGACCCGGACCCTATTAATGAGCAGTTCTTC
TRBJ2-6,-,-,TRBV29-1,CSVATGTGSGANVLTF,TGCAGCGTTGCCACAGGGACGGGCTCTGGGGCCAACGTCCTGACTTTC
TRBJ2-5,many,TRBD1,TRBV6-1,CASSELEGQGWETQYF,TGTGCCAGCAGTGAATTGGAAGGACAGGGGTGGGAGACCCAGTACTTC
TRBJ1-1,many,TRBD1,TRBV12-3/TRBV12-4,CASSFGDSEAFF,TGTGCCAGCAGTTTCGGGGACAGTGAAGCTTTCTTT
TRBJ1-1,-,-,TRBV20-1,CSASKGVGMTVNTEAFF,TGCAGTGCTAGTAAGGGGGTGGGGATGACTGTGAACACTGAAGCTTTCTTT
TRBJ2-7,few,-,TRBV18,CASSPQGFGSYEQYF,TGTGCCAGCTCACCACAGGGTTTCGGCTCCTACGAGCAGTACTTC
TRBJ1-5,-,-,TRBV25-1,CASSRNQPQHF,TGTGCCAGCAGTAGAAATCAGCCCCAGCATTTT
TRBJ2-7,-,-,TRBV28,CASSHGGQAGEQYF,TGTGCCAGCAGTCACGGGGGTCAGGCGGGCGAGCAGTACTTC
TRBJ1-2,-,-,TRBV27,CASSTGTWGYTF,TGTGCCAGCAGTACGGGGACCTGGGGCTACACCTTC
TRBJ2-1,many,-,TRBV7-2,CASSPATVRAYNEQFF,TGTGCCAGCAGCCCTGCTACCGTAAGGGCCTACAATGAGCAGTTCTTC
TRBJ2-2,many,-,TRBV7-2,CATQVGRNTGELFF,TGTGCCACGCAGGTGGGACGGAACACCGGGGAGCTGTTTTTT
TRBJ2-3,-,-,TRBV28,CASSFISNTQYF,TGTGCCAGCAGTTTTATTAGTAATACGCAGTATTTT
TRBJ1-1,many,TRBD1,TRBV7-2,CASSVQGVGTEAFF,TGTGCCAGCAGCGTACAGGGGGTGGGCACTGAAGCTTTCTTT
TRBJ2-5,many,-,TRBV7-2,CASSLGGGKTQYF,TGTGCCAGCAGCTTAGGGGGTGGAAAGACCCAGTACTTC